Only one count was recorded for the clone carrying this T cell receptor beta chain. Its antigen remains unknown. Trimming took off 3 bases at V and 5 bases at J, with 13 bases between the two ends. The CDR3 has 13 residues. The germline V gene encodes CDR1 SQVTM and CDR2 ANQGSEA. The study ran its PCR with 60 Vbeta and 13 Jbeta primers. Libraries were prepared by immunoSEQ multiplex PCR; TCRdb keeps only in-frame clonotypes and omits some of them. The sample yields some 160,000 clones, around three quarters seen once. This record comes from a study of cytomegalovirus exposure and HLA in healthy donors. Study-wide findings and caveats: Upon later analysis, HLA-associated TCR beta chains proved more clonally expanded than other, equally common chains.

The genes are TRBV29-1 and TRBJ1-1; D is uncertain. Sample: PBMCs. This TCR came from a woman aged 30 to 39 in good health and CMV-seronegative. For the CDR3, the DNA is TGCAGCGTTGATCCCCCGCGAGGTACTGAAGCTTTCTTT. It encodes CSVDPPRGTEAFF.